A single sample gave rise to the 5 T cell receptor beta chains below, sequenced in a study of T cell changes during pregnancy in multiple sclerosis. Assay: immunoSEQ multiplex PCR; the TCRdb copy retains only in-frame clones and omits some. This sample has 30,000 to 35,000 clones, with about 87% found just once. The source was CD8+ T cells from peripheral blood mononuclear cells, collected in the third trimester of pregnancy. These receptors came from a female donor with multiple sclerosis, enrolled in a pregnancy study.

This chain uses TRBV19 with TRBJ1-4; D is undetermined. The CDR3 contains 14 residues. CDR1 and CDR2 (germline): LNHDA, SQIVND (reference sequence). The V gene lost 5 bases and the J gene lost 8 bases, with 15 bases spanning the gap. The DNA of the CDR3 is TGTGCCAGTAGTCTTGGGGAGGTGGAAGAAAAACTGTTTTTT. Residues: CASSLGEVEEKLFF. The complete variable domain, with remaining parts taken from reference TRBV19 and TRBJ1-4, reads DGGITQSPKYLFRKEGQNVTLSCEQNLNHDAMYWYRQDPGQGLRLIYYSQIVNDFQKGDIAEGYSVSREKKESFPLTVTSAQKNPTAFYLCASSLGEVEEKLFFGSGTQLSVL.

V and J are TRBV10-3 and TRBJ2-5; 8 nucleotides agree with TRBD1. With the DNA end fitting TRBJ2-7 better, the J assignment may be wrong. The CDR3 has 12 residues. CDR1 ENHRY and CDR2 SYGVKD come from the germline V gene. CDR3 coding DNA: TGTGCCATCAGTGGGACAGGGAACGAGCAGTACTTC. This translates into CAISGTGNEQYF.

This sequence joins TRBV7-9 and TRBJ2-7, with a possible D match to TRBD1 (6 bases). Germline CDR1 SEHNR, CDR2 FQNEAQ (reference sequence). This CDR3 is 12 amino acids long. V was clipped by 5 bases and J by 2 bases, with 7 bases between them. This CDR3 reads CASSRDTYEQYF. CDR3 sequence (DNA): TGTGCCAGCAGCCGGGACACCTACGAGCAGTACTTC.

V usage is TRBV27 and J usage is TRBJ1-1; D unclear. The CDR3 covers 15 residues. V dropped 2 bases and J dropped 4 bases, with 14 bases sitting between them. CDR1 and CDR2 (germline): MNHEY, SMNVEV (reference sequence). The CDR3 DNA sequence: TGTGCCAGCAGTTTAATCGGCTCTCCGGGCACTGAAGCTTTCTTT. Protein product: CASSLIGSPGTEAFF.

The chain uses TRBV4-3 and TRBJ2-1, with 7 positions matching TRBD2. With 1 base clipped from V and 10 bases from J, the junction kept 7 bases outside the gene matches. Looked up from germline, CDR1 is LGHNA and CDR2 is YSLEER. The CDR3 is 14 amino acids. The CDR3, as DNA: TGCGCCAGCAGCCAAGTGGGGGAGGGGAGGGAGCAGTTCTTC. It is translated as CASSQVGEGREQFF.